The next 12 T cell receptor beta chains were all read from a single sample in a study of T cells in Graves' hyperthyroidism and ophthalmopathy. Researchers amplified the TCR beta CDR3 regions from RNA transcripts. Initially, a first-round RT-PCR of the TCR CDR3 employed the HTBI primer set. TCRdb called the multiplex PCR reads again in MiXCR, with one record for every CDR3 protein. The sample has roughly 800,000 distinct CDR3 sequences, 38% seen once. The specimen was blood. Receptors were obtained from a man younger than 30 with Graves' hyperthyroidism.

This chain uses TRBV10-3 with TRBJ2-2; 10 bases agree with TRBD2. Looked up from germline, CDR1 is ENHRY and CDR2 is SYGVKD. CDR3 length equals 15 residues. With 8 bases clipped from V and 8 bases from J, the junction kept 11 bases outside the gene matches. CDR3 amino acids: CAILGTSAPPGELFF. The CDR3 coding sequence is TGTGCCATCTTGGGGACTAGCGCACCGCCGGGGGAGCTGTTTTTT.

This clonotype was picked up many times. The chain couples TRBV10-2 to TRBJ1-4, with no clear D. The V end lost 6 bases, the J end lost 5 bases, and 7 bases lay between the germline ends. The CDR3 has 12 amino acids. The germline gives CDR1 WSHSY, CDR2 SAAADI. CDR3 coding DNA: TGCGCCAGCAGGGAGAAAAATGAAAAACTGTTTTTT. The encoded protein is CASREKNEKLFF.

Written as DNA, the CDR3 is TGCAGCGTTGGACAGGGGACAGACACCGGGGAGCTGTTTTTT. Protein sequence: CSVGQGTDTGELFF. V and J are TRBV29-1 and TRBJ1-4; 8 bases map to TRBD1. The DNA matches TRBJ2-2 better at its end, which makes the J call doubtful. This CDR3 has 14 residues. Germline assignment: CDR1 SQVTM and CDR2 ANQGSEA.

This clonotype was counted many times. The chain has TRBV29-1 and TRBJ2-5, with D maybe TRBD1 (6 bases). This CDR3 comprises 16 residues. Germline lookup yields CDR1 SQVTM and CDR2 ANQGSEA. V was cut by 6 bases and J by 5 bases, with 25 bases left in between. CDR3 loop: CSVVSTPGHLGETQYF. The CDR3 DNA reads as TGCAGCGTCGTCTCAACCCCGGGACACCTGGGGGAGACCCAGTACTTC.

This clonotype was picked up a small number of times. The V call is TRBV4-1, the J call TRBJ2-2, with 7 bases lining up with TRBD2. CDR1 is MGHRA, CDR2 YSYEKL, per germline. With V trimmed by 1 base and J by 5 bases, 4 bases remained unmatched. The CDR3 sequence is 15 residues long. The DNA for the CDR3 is TGCGCCAGCAGCCAAGCTTCACTAGCGACCGGGGAGCTGTTTTTT. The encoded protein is CASSQASLATGELFF.

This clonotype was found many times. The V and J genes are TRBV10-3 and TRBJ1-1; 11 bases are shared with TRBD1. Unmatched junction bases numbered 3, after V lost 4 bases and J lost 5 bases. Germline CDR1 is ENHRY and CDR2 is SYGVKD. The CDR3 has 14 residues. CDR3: CAISGGQGETEAFF. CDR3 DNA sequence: TGTGCCATCAGTGGGGGACAGGGGGAAACTGAAGCTTTCTTT.

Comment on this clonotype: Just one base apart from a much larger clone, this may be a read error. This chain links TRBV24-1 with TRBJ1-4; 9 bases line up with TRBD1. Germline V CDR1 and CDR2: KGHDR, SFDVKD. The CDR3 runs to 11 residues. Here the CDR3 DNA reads TGTGCCATCAGTGACCCGGGACAGGGCCCTTTT. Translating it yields CAISDPGQGPF.

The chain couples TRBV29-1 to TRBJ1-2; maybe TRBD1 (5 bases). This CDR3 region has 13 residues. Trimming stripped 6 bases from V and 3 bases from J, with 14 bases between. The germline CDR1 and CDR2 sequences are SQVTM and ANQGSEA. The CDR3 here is CSVLGDGDYGYTF. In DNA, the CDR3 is TGCAGCGTCCTAGGGGACGGCGACTATGGCTACACCTTC.

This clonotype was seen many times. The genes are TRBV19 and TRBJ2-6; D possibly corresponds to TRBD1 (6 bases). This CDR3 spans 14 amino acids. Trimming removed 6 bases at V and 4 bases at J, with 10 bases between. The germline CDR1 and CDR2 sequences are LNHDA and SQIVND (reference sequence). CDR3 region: CASRGAVGANVLTF. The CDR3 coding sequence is TGTGCCAGTAGGGGGGCAGTGGGGGCCAACGTCCTGACTTTC.

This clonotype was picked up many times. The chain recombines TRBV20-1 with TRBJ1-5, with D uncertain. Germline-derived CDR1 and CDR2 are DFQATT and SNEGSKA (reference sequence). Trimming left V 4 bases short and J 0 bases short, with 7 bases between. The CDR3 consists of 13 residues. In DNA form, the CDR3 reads TGCAGTGCTAAAGGTAGTAGCAATCAGCCCCAGCATTTT. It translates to CSAKGSSNQPQHF.

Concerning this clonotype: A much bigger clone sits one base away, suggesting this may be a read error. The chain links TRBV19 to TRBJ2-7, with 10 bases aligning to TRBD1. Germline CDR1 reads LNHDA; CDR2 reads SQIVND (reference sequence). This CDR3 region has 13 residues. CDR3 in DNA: TGTGCCAGTAGTCCCAGGGACAGGGGCGAGCAGCACTTC. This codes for CASSPRDRGEQHF.

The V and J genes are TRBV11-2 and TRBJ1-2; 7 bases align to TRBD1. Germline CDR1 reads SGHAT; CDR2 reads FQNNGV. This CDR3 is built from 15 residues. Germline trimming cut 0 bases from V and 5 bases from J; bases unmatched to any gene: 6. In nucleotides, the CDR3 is TGTGCCAGCAGCTTAGATACAGGGGCAAATTATGGCTACACCTTC. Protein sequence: CASSLDTGANYGYTF.